This T cell receptor (beta chain) was recovered during a study of cytomegalovirus exposure and HLA in healthy donors (dated by TCRdb to about 2017). Study-level background: In an earlier analysis of several hundred of the donors, less than 350 Gb of sequence data and roughly 100 million unique TCR beta sequences from 180 million or so T cells were reported. Across under 500 genotyped donors of the cohort, an average of about 200,000 unique TCR beta nucleotide sequences per donor were sequenced, and approximately 19% of those sequences were non-productive. The genetic ancestry cluster associated with self-reported Caucasian donors included over 65% of the approximately 430 genotyped donors. Four or five DR-DQ haplotypes were handled as single units for association and clustering, since linkage in the cohort was strong. The study aimed to test whether signatures of past pathogen exposure could be identified by cataloging public T cell receptors. The T cell repertoires of under 700 subjects were profiled by immunosequencing and related to cytomegalovirus serostatus. Genome-wide SNP genotypes for about 65% of the roughly 700 donors were used in a later genetic analysis, which treated that subset as a discovery cohort. Along with the approximately 700-subject first cohort, a separate validation cohort of over a hundred different subjects was used. HLA typing covered class I and class II loci at four-digit resolution. An early release covering roughly 640 HLA-typed donors comprised approximately 300 gigabases of sequencing data and roughly 86 million unique TCR sequences. Every repertoire in the discovery cohort had been generated on one and the same sequencing platform. The study combined high-throughput TCR immunosequencing, statistical association of individual TCRs with disease status, and machine learning to predict cytomegalovirus infection status. A later analysis re-analyzed previously published TCR beta repertoires from 600 to 850 donors and added high-resolution HLA genotyping to study TCR occurrence patterns. The number of typed donors differed by locus: about 629-640 for A, B, C, DRB1 and DQB1; 500 to 550 for DQA1; around 610 for DPA1; and around 490 for DPB1. In an earlier analysis of about 590 of the donors, high-throughput TCR beta sequencing was used to judge whether each TCR beta V gene segment behaved as functional or pseudogenic. In the later analysis, no new phenotypic data were used to find candidate immune exposures; instead, reliance was placed on TCR beta sequences and their occurrence across donors. Alongside the repertoire data, information on donor age, sex, ethnicity and CMV serostatus was compiled. Overall results and qualifications from the work: When HLA alleles, especially DR and DQ, strongly co-occurred, TCR associations were difficult to assign to individual alleles. In a later analysis, 16,951 TCR beta sequences were associated with specific HLA alleles at a false discovery rate of 0.05. A total of fewer than 200 TCR beta chains were listed by the study as associated with cytomegalovirus. The classifier was reported to diagnose cytomegalovirus status with high specificity and sensitivity in both the original and validation cohorts. In a later analysis, TCR association rates were found to vary across HLA loci, with the most associated TCRs seen for DRB1 alleles and the fewest for HLA-C alleles. A later analysis found that HLA-associated TCR beta chains were more clonally expanded and had lower generation probabilities than equally common non-associated chains. In a later analysis, most CMV-associated TCR beta chains were found to appear HLA-restricted, with HLA associations seemingly driven largely by CMV exposure. The authors suggested that the approach could potentially be generalized to other disease states and immunological phenotypes. The sequencing pipeline was judged likely to have produced a cluster of highly shared sequence variants as a technical artifact. Presence/absence analyses assumed roughly uniform sequencing depth across donors, an assumption that may not hold. Some IMGT-functional V segments, including TRBV6-2 and TRBV6-3, could not be told apart with the 87-base-pair reads, so those segments were excluded. A few of the identified cytomegalovirus-associated TCR beta chains were confirmed in vitro to be specific for cytomegalovirus antigens. An earlier analysis of some 590 of the donors showed that most TCR beta V segments appeared in productive rearrangements either about 87% or about 30% of the time, which broadly matched IMGT annotations. A later genetic analysis reported fewer N-insertions in productive TCRs among donors in an Asian-associated ancestry cluster than the approximately 670-donor mean. V-gene and J-gene trimming of TCR beta chains was associated with a missense DCLRE1C variant in a later genetic analysis, and the association was replicated in an independent cohort. Only TCR beta chains were sequenced in this cohort, and the absence of alpha or paired-chain data limited detectable features. The only immune exposure information available for the cohort was CMV serostatus. Because counts were too low, seventeen rarely observed V segments, including chromosome 9 orphons, were excluded from the earlier analysis of a few hundred of the donors. Because some donors lacked HLA typing at each locus, the association tests relied only on the typed subset. Correlated functional status among segregating V segments might reflect linkage disequilibrium, but an unknown experimental factor could not be ruled out. A further reported finding was that TCR beta sequences accurately predicted the HLA-A and HLA-B alleles for most subjects in the first cohort. While some public TCRs were present in many individuals, most TCR sequences turned up only very rarely across donors. In a later analysis, several top co-occurrence clusters were reported to appear linked to parvovirus B19, influenza, CMV and Epstein-Barr virus.

To note about this clone: It has no known antigen specificity. Per-base quality was not reported, and no clone a single base away is much larger than it.

Library creation used the immunoSEQ multiplex PCR assay. For the multiplex PCR, a mixture combining 60 forward primers for TCR Vbeta segments and 13 reverse primers for TCR Jbeta segments was used. A multiplex PCR assay on genomic DNA amplified the CDR3 region of rearranged TCR beta genes. On the Illumina HiSeq System, the amplified TCR beta libraries were sequenced as 87-base-pair reads. Per the source publication's procedure: In a later analysis, some 80 million unique TCR beta chains were counted across the roughly 670 repertoires, and approximately 11 million of these chains were shared by at least two donors. A nearest-neighbor algorithm error-corrected the raw reads and collapsed the reads into unique sequences, merging closely related sequences to remove PCR and sequencing errors. Alignment of CDR3 sequences to IMGT reference sequences was used to assign V, D and J gene segments. For a sequence to be retained, a match of at least six nucleotides to both a V gene segment and a J gene segment was required. Rearrangements were called productive when the CDR3 lacked stop codons and stayed in frame with V and J; all others were non-productive. Following IMGT convention, CDR3 was defined as the stretch from the second conserved V-encoded cysteine to the conserved J-encoded phenylalanine. The earlier analysis of about 500 of the donors excluded sequences that lacked an unambiguous match to a single V gene segment. In an earlier analysis of about 590 of the donors, a V segment was called functional when productive rearrangements were above 56.7%, and segregating when the standard deviation between donors exceeded 5%. A statistical classification framework was developed to diagnose cytomegalovirus status using the catalog of TCR beta chain sequences. A later analysis assigned V and J genes by comparing TCR nucleotide sequences with IMGT/GENE-DB human TR gene sequences. In a later analysis, CDR3 sequences and most-parsimonious VDJ recombination scenarios were assigned using the TCRdist pipeline. In a later analysis, every TCR beta chain was defined by the combination of its CDR3 amino acid sequence and its V-gene family, and reads without a unique V-gene family were dropped. As a way to deal with suspected cross-contamination and a sequencing artifact, a later analysis dropped over 550 nucleotide sequences that were highly shared and had low generation probability. For each public chain, a later analysis derived a clonal expansion index from normalized ranks of inferred template counts within each repertoire. In a later analysis, generation probabilities were computed with a VDJ recombination model fitted to out-of-frame rearrangements, and the resulting probabilities were checked against IGoR. Hypergeometric tests were used in a later analysis to score TCR-TCR, TCR-HLA and TCR-CMV co-occurrence, with a repertoire-size bias correction applied to the TCR pairs. A later analysis estimated false discovery rates by permuting HLA or CMV assignments 20 times. In a later analysis, co-occurring TCRs were grouped using DBSCAN, and TCRdist sequence similarity was added for clustering within HLA-allele-positive subsets. Repertoires with fewer than 30,000 or more than 120,000 public chains were left out of co-occurrence clustering, as were about 5 repertoires with anomalous nucleotide sharing. The table comes from immuneACCESS by way of TCRdb, which keeps in-frame sequences with V and J called. Part of the clones is missing from these tables; in studies checked, under half for an unresolved V gene and the rest for unknown reasons. That table gives V, J and clone size, and the DNA gave D and trimming. The sample table shows some 200,000 clones, and around four fifths are seen once. 2% to 3% of the sample is in the top ten clones.

In total, approximately 700 healthy bone marrow donors made up the cohort. At the time of sampling, every cohort member was nominally healthy, though immune exposures that went unrecorded were likely present. The donor was CMV seropositive and was included in the group of 300 or so seropositive cohort members. A peripheral blood sample was provided by each donor, and peripheral blood mononuclear cells were used for TCR beta sequencing. Genomic DNA extraction from the blood cell samples was performed with the Qiagen DNeasy Blood Extraction Kit. The CDR3 runs 15 amino acids, cysteine and phenylalanine included. Only the CDR3 part of the read is kept: 45 bases, read in frame from the first base. Via the germline V gene, CDR1 is MDHEN and CDR2 SYDVKM. Trimming at the junction amounts to 6 bases on V and 1 base on J, and the germline ends lie 12 bases apart.

The sequence is built from TRBV28 and TRBJ1-4; D gene: possibly TRBD1, on 5 matching bases. Material: PBMCs. The receptor was isolated from a woman aged 45-59 years in good health and CMV-seropositive. The sequenced DNA is TGTGCCAGCAGCCCTGACAGAAAAACTAATGAAAAACTGTTTTTT. It translates as CASSPDRKTNEKLFF.